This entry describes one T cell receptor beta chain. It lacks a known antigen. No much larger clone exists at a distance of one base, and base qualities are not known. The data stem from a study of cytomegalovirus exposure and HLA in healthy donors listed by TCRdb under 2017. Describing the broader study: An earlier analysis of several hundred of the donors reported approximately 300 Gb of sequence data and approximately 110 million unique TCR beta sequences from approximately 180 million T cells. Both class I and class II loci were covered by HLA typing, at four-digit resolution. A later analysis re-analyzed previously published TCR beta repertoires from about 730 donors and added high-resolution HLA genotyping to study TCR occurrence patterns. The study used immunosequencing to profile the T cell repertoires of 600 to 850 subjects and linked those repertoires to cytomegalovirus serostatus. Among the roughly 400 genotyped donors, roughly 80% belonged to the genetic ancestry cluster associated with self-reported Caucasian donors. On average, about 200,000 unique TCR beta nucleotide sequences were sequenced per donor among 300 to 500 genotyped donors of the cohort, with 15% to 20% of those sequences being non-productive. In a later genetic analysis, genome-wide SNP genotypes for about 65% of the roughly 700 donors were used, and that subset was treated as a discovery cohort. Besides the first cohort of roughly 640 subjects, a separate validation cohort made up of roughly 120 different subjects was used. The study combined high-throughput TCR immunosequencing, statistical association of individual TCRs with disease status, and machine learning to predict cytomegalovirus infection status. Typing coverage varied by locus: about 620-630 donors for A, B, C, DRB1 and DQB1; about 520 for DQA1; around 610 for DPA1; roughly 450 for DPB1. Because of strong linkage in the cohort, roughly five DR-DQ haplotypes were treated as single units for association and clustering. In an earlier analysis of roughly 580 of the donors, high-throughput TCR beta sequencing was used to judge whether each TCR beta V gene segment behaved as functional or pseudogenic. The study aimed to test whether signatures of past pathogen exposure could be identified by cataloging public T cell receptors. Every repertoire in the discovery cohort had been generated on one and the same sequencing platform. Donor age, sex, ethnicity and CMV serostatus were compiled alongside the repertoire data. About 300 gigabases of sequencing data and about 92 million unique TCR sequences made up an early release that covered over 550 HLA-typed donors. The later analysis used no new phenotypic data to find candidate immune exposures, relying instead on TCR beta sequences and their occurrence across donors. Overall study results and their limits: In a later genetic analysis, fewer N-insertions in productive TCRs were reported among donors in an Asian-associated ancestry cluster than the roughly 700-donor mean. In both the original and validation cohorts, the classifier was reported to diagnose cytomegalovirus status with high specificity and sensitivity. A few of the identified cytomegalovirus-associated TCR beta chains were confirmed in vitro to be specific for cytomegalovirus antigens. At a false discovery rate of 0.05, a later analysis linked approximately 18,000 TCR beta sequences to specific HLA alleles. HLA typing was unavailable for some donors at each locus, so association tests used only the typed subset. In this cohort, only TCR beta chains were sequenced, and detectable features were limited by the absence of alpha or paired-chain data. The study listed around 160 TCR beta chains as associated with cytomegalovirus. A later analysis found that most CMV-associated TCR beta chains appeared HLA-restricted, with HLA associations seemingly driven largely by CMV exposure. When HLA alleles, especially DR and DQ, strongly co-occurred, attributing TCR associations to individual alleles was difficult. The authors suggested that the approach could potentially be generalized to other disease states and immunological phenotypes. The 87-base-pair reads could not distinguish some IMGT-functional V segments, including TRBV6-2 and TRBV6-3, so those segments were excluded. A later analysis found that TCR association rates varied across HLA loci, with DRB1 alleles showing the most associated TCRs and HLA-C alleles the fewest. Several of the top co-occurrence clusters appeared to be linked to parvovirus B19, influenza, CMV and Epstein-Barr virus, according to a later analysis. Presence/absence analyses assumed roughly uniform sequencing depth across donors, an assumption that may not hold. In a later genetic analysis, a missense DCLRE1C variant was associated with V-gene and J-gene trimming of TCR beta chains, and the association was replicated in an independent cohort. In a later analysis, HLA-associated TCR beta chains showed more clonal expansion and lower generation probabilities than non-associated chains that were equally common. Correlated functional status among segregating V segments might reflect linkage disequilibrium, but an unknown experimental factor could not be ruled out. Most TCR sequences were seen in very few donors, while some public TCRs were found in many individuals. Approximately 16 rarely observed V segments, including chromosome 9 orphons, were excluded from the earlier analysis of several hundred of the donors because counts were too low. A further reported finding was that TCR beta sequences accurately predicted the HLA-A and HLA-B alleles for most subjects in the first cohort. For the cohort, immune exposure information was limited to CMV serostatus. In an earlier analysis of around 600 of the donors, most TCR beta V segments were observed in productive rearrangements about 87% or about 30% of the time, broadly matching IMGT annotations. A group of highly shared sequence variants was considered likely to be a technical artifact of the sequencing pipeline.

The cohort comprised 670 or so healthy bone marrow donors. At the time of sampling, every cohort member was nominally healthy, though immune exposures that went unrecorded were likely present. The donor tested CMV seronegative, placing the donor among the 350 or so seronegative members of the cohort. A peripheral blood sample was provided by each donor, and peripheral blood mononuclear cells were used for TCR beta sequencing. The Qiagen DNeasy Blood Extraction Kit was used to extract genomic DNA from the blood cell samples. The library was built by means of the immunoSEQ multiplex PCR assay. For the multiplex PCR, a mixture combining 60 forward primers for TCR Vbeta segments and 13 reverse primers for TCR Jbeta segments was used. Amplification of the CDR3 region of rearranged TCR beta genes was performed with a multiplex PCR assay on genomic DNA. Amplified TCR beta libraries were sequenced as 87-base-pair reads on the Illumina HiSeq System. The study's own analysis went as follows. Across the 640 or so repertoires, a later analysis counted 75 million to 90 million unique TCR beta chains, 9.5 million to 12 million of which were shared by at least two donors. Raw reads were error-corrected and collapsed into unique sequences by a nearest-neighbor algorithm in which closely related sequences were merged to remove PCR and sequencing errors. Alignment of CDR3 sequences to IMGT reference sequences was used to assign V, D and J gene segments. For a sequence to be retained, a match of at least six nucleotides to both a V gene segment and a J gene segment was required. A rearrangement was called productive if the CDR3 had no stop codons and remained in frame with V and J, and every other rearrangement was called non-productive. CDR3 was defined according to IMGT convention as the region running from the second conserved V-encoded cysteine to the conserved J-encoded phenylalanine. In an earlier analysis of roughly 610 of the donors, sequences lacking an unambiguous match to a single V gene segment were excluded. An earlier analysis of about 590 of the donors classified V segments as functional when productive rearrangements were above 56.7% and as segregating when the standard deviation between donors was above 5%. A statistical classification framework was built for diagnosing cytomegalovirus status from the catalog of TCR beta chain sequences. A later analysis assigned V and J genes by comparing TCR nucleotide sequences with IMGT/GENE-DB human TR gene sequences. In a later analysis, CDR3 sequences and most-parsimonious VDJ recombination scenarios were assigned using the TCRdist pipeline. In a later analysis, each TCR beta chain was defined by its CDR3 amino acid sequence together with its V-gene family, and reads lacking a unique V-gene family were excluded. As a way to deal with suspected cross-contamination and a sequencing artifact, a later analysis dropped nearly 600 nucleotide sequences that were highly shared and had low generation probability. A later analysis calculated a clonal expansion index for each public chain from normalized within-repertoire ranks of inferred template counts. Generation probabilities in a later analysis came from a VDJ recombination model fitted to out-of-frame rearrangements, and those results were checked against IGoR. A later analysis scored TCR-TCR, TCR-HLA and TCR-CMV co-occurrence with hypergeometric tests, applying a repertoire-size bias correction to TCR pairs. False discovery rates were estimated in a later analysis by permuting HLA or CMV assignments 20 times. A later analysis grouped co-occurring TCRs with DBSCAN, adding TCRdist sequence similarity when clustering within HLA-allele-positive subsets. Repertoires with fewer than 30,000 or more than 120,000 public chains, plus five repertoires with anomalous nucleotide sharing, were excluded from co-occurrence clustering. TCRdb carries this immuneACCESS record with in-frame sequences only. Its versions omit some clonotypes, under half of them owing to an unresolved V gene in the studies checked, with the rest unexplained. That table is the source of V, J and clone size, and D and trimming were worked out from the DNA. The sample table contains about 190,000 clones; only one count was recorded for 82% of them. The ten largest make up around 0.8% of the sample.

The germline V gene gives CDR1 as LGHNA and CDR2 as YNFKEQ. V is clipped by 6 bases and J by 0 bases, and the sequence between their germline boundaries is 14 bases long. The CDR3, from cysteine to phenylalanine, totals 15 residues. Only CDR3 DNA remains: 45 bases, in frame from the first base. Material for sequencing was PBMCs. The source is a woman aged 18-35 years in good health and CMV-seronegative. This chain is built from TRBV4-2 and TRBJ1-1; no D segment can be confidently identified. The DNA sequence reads TGTGCCAGCAGTCCCGACTGGAAGATGAACACTGAAGCTTTCTTT. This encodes CASSPDWKMNTEAFF.